The clone carrying this TCR beta chain appeared once. Original handling: Amplification of reference gene primers was used by the study to estimate nucleated cell counts. The data were produced by immunoSEQ multiplex PCR, yet TCRdb's version contains in-frame clones alone and is incomplete. V and J calls and clone size are copied from that table; D and trimming were computed from the DNA. Of some 12,000 clones in the sample, about 90% are singletons; the top ten hold about 28%. This record comes from a study of blood T cell repertoires in COVID-19. Study details: COVID-19 samples from acute and convalescent phases originated in the United States, Italy and Spain.

J was trimmed by 6 bases and V by 2 bases; bases with no gene match: 6. Germline V lookup: CDR1 SGHNT, CDR2 YENEEA. The length of the CDR3 is 14 residues. The receptor comes from a woman between 70 and 85 years old with active COVID-19. This rearrangement joins TRBV11-3 to TRBJ1-1; 7 bases fit TRBD1. What was sequenced was peripheral blood. The DNA for the CDR3 is TGTGCCAGCAGCTTACCTCCTGGGACAGCTGAAGCTTTCTTT. Translated: CASSLPPGTAEAFF.